This T cell receptor beta chain comes out of a study of blood T cell repertoires in COVID-19. About the research overall: Whether acute or convalescent, the COVID-19 samples came from the United States, Italy and Spain.

As originally analysed: Quantification of nucleated cells was approximated via reference gene primer amplification. The protocol was immunoSEQ multiplex PCR, while the TCRdb copy is restricted to in-frame clones and leaves out a portion. That table supplies the V and J calls and clone size; D and trimming were determined from the DNA. In the table there are about 160,000 clones, just over 90% of which are singletons. The CDR3 loop spans 14 amino acids. V was cut by 5 bases and J by 0 bases, with 10 bases left in between. In germline, CDR1 is SEHNR, CDR2 FQNEAQ (reference sequence). V gene TRBV7-9 combines with J gene TRBJ1-2; possible D gene TRBD1, 5 bases. Sequenced sample: peripheral blood. This TCR came from a man between 18 and 29 years old with acute or convalescent COVID-19. This CDR3 reads CASSPSGSNYGYTF. CDR3 in DNA: TGTGCCAGCAGCCCATCAGGGTCTAACTATGGCTACACCTTC. The full variable domain, completed using reference TRBV7-9 and TRBJ1-2, is DTGVSQNPRHKITKRGQNVTFRCDPISEHNRLYWYRQTLGQGPEFLTYFQNEAQLEKSRLLSDRFSAERPKGSFSTLEIQRTEQGDSAMYLCASSPSGSNYGYTFGSGTRLTVV.